Each of the 17 T cell receptor beta chains below was sequenced from the same sample in a study of T cells after posttransplantation cyclophosphamide. This table comes from immunoSEQ multiplex PCR, and its TCRdb copy is limited to in-frame clones, with some not included. The specimen has approximately 24,000 clones, none found just once. The specimen was PBMCs. The receptors stem from a man aged 45 to 65 in good health, CMV-negative, and a related stem cell transplant donor.

Many counts were recorded for this clone. The chain carries TRBV4-2 and TRBJ2-1; D gene ambiguous. The V and J ends lost 1 base and 4 bases respectively, with 11 bases between them. Germline CDR1 is LGHNA and CDR2 is YNFKEQ. The CDR3 has 15 residues. The CDR3 is CASSQGSLTYNEQFF. For the CDR3, the DNA is TGTGCCAGCAGCCAAGGAAGCCTTACTTACAATGAGCAGTTCTTC.

This clone was observed many times. The gene calls are TRBV28 and TRBJ1-5; D ambiguous. The CDR3 contains 17 residues. The germline V gene has CDR1 MDHEN and CDR2 SYDVKM. V was cut by 1 base and J by 2 bases, with 15 bases left in between. The CDR3 nucleotides read TGTGCCAGCAGTTTATTTTCCGGGTCGGTTGGCAATCAGCCCCAGCATTTT. Protein product: CASSLFSGSVGNQPQHF.

This clone was seen repeatedly, ten times or more. V is TRBV29-1 and J is TRBJ2-7, with D possibly matching TRBD2 (7 bases). Germline CDR1 reads SQVTM; CDR2 reads ANQGSEA. V dropped 4 bases and J dropped 7 bases, with 11 bases sitting between them. This CDR3 contains 11 residues. CDR3 loop: CSVVRGLEQYF. The CDR3 DNA sequence: TGCAGCGTTGTCAGGGGACTAGAGCAGTACTTC.

The chain is built from TRBV7-8 and TRBJ2-5; D is possibly TRBD2 (6 bases). Germline CDR1 SGHVS, CDR2 FQNEAQ. Trimming removed 7 bases from V and 2 bases from J, with 14 bases in between. This CDR3 contains 14 residues. This CDR3 is CASMGPGGQETQYF. The CDR3 coding sequence is TGTGCCAGCATGGGGCCTGGGGGGCAAGAGACCCAGTACTTC.

J is TRBJ2-5 and V is TRBV21-1; TRBD1, as called in the table, went unchecked against the DNA. The DNA end is a closer match to TRBJ2-7, so the J assignment may be wrong. TRBV21-1 is marked as a pseudogene. The CDR3 contains 17 residues. CDR3 nucleotide sequence: TGTGCCAGCAGCAAAGGGACAGGGGGTCCCCTAAAACACGAGCAGTACTTC. It is translated as CASSKGTGGPLKHEQYF.

CDR3 residues: CASSLLDRANEQFF. CDR3 bases: TGTGCCAGCAGTTTATTGGACAGGGCGAATGAGCAGTTCTTC. This chain connects TRBV27 to TRBJ2-1, with 8 nucleotides matching TRBD1. This CDR3 spans 14 amino acids. The V gene end was trimmed by 1 base and the J gene end by 7 bases; junction bases not matched to a gene: 3. Germline lookup yields CDR1 MNHEY and CDR2 SMNVEV (reference sequence).

This clone was observed many times. The V and J genes are TRBV6-1 and TRBJ2-5; D is perhaps TRBD2 (6 bases). Trimming left V 10 bases short and J 4 bases short, with 16 bases between. CDR1 is MNHNS and CDR2 is SASEGT in the germline V gene. This CDR3 contains 13 residues. In nucleotides, the CDR3 is TGTGCCACGGGACTCGGTGAAATAGAGACCCAGTACTTC. It is translated as CATGLGEIETQYF.

This clone appeared many times. The V gene is TRBV6-6, the J gene TRBJ2-2; possible D gene TRBD1, 5 bases. Germline CDR1 is MNHNY and CDR2 is SVGAGI (reference sequence). The germline V and J ends were trimmed by 6 bases and 5 bases, with 10 bases remaining between them. The length of the CDR3 is 13 residues. The CDR3 nucleotides read TGTGCCAGCAGGACCAGGGAAACCGGGGAGCTGTTTTTT. Its protein is CASRTRETGELFF.

This clone was seen ten or more times. The CDR3 DNA follows: TGTGCCAGCTCACCGGGACAGGGCGCCGAGCAGTACTTC. It translates to CASSPGQGAEQYF. The genes are TRBV18 and TRBJ2-7, with 9 bases identical to TRBD1. V gave up 3 bases and J gave up 6 bases; unmatched junction bases: 3. The CDR3 spans 13 residues. CDR1 KGHSH and CDR2 LQKENI come from the germline V gene.

This clone has ten or more counts. The chain joins TRBV19 to TRBJ1-2, with TRBD1 matching 11 bases. Germline V lookup: CDR1 LNHDA, CDR2 SQIVND (reference sequence). With 11 bases clipped from V and 6 bases from J, the junction kept 8 bases outside the gene matches. The CDR3 runs 13 residues. The CDR3 nucleotides read TGTGCCGGAAGGGGACAGGGGGACCATGGCTACACCTTC. It is translated as CAGRGQGDHGYTF.

This clone was seen ten or more times. This chain joins TRBV21-1 and TRBJ1-3; the D segment call TRBD1 is taken from the table without a DNA check. TRBV21-1 is shown as a pseudogene. This CDR3 region has 13 residues. The CDR3 protein is CASSIHSGNTIYF. Here the CDR3 DNA reads TGTGCCAGCAGCATACACTCTGGAAACACCATATATTTT.

In this sample, this clone turned up many times. The rearrangement links TRBV27 to TRBJ2-7; 7 bases map to TRBD1. This CDR3 has 15 residues. CDR1 is MNHEY and CDR2 is SMNVEV in the germline V gene (reference sequence). V lost 5 bases to trimming and J lost 6 bases; unmatched junction nucleotides: 13. CDR3 in DNA: TGTGCCAGCAGTACCATATTCCTACAGGGGCGCGAGCAGTACTTC. This translates into CASSTIFLQGREQYF.

At least ten counts were recorded for this clone. The V call is TRBV2, the J call TRBJ2-7, with D possibly TRBD1 on 6 matching bases. The germline V gene encodes CDR1 SNHLY and CDR2 FYNNEI. The CDR3 runs to 13 residues. V was pared by 5 bases and J by 6 bases, with 14 bases between. The CDR3 nucleotides are TGTGCCAGCAGTATAACAGGGTTGGGCGAGCAGTACTTC. It specifies CASSITGLGEQYF.

This clone was picked up many times. The rearrangement links TRBV27 to TRBJ2-1; 9 bases are shared with TRBD1. CDR1 is MNHEY and CDR2 is SMNVEV in the germline V gene (reference sequence). Unmatched junction bases numbered 16, after V lost 6 bases and J lost 7 bases. The CDR3 consists of 17 residues. The CDR3 protein is CASRSELGQGPRNEQFF. In DNA, the CDR3 is TGTGCCAGCAGAAGCGAATTGGGACAGGGACCGAGGAATGAGCAGTTCTTC.

This clone has ten or more counts. CDR3 bases: TGTGCCAGCAGCAATAAAAGGCTGTGGGGGGGAAGATGCTATGGCTACACCTTC. It translates to CASSNKRLWGGRCYGYTF. This chain joins TRBV21-1 and TRBJ1-2. TRBV21-1 is an annotated pseudogene. The CDR3 consists of 18 residues.

This clone was counted at least ten times. The chain recombines TRBV7-2 with TRBJ2-7, with TRBD2 matching 12 bases. The CDR3 sequence is 15 residues long. Losses at the gene ends were 3 bases for V and 6 bases for J; bases not matched to a gene: 6. Germline loops: CDR1 SGHTA, CDR2 FQGNSA. The CDR3 spells CASSLTSGGPSEQYF. In DNA, the CDR3 is TGTGCCAGCAGCTTGACTAGCGGGGGCCCCAGCGAGCAGTACTTC.

In its sample, this clone was seen many times. The CDR3 loop reads CASKEGGSSYNEQFF. CDR3 nucleotide sequence: TGTGCCAGTAAGGAGGGGGGGAGCTCCTACAATGAGCAGTTCTTC. The chain joins TRBV19 to TRBJ2-1, with a weak D call TRBD2 (7 bases). The germline gives CDR1 LNHDA, CDR2 SQIVND (reference sequence). This CDR3 contains 15 residues. V lost 7 bases and J lost 0, with 13 bases in between.